Presented here are 8 T cell receptor beta chains from one specimen sequenced in a study of identical twins. Via MiXCR, TCRdb re-called the 5' RACE reads, giving one row per CDR3 protein. The table lists about 470,000 distinct CDR3 sequences, 20% to 30% of them singletons. The same sample was also used in a study of T cells expressing NK-cell markers.

Material for sequencing was CD4+ T cells sorted from blood. These receptors originate from a young woman in good health.

Note on this clonotype: Mismatch with germline at one junction end may stem from a read error. The rearrangement links TRBV7-9 to TRBJ1-5, with 7 bases that match TRBD1. The CDR3 spans 14 residues. Germline CDR1 SEHNR, CDR2 FQNEAQ (reference sequence). Here the CDR3 reads CSSSPQGDNQPQHF. The CDR3 DNA reads TGTTCCAGCAGCCCTCAGGGGGACAATCAGCCCCAGCATTTT. Variable domain in full (rest from reference TRBV7-9 and TRBJ1-5): DTGVSQNPRHKITKRGQNVTFRCDPISEHNRLYWYRQTLGQGPEFLTYFQNEAQLEKSRLLSDRFSAERPKGSFSTLEIQRTEQGDSAMYLCSSSPQGDNQPQHFGDGTRLSIL.

This clonotype came up a few times. The J gene is TRBJ1-2, the V gene TRBV4-3; maybe TRBD1 (6 bases). In germline, CDR1 is LGHNA, CDR2 YSLEER. Trimming took 1 base from V and 2 from J, leaving 11 bases between them. This CDR3 spans 15 amino acids. The CDR3 DNA follows: TGCGCCAGCAGCCAAGTGGGACACTTGAACTATGGCTACACCTTC. Protein: CASSQVGHLNYGYTF.

The rearrangement links TRBV11-2 to TRBJ2-7, with 7 bases aligning to TRBD2. The CDR3 length is 14 residues. Trimming took 5 bases from V and 1 from J; bases not matched to a gene: 5. CDR1 is SGHAT, CDR2 FQNNGV, per germline. The CDR3 nucleotides are TGTGCCAGCAGCCAAGCGGGAACTTCCTACGAGCAGTACTTC. Protein product: CASSQAGTSYEQYF.

For the CDR3, the DNA is TGTGCCAGCAGCTTCCGGAGGACAGGGAAGGAGACCCAGTACTTC. Its protein product is CASSFRRTGKETQYF. V usage is TRBV7-2 and J usage is TRBJ2-5; 8 positions agree with TRBD1. This CDR3 has 15 residues. The V gene's germline CDR1 is SGHTA and CDR2 FQGNSA. J gave up 5 bases and V 3 bases, and 8 bases lay outside the gene matches.

The J gene is TRBJ2-6, the V gene TRBV14, with D maybe TRBD2 (6 bases). This CDR3 has 12 amino acids. The ends were cut back, 1 base at V and 11 bases at J, with 6 bases in the middle. Germline V gene sequence: CDR1 SGHDN, CDR2 FVKESK. The CDR3 here is CASSQGDYVLTF. DNA for the CDR3: TGTGCCAGCAGCCAAGGGGACTACGTCCTGACTTTC.

This clonotype occurred a few times. The chain couples TRBV20-1 to TRBJ2-3, with 7 bases fitting TRBD2. The CDR3 has 15 residues. J was trimmed by 1 base and V by 4 bases; bases with no gene match: 8. The germline V gene encodes CDR1 DFQATT and CDR2 SNEGSKA (reference sequence). The chain's CDR3 is CSATSGLEGTDTQYF. CDR3 coding DNA: TGCAGTGCTACGTCCGGACTAGAAGGCACAGATACGCAGTATTTT.

This clonotype has ten or more counts. One end of the junction varies from germline; a read error may be responsible. DNA for the CDR3: TGCGCCAGCAGCTTGGGGGCTAACTATGGCTACACCTTC. Protein product: CASSLGANYGYTF. The chain couples TRBV12-3 or TRBV12-4 to TRBJ1-2; possible D gene TRBD1, 5 bases. The CDR3 has 13 residues.

The chain has TRBV20-1 and TRBJ2-2; 7 bases line up with TRBD1. CDR1 and CDR2 (germline): DFQATT, SNEGSKA (reference sequence). The V and J ends lost 0 bases and 3 bases, in that order; junction bases with no gene match: 4. The CDR3 runs to 15 residues. CDR3 sequence: CSARDYRGDTGELFF. Here the CDR3 DNA reads TGCAGTGCTAGAGACTACAGGGGCGACACCGGGGAGCTGTTTTTT.